This is a list of T cell receptor beta chains from one sample in a study of CD4 T cells in relation to SARS-CoV-2 and coronaviruses. These receptors lack a known antigen. Profiling relied on immunoSEQ multiplex PCR, and the TCRdb table lists in-frame clones only, not all of them. The sample has approximately 20,000 clones, just under 80% seen once. The sequencing input was CD4+ T cells from PBMCs, cultured in vitro. Receptors were obtained from a human donor in good health. The CDR3 runs from the conserved cysteine through the conserved F or W. A D gene is named only where the DNA matches it firmly. Clone size, where shown, is once, few, many, or a class for clones that have expanded.

>TRBJ2-1|TRBD2|.|TRBV30|16
CAWSGGGLALYNEQFF
TGTGCCTGGAGTGGAGGAGGACTAGCGCTTTACAATGAGCAGTTCTTC
>TRBJ2-5|.|.|TRBV21-1|12
CARGAYQETQYF
TGTGCCAGGGGGGCCTATCAAGAGACCCAGTACTTC
>TRBJ2-7|.|medium-sized|TRBV14|12
CASSQQGYEQYF
TGTGCCAGCAGCCAACAGGGTTACGAGCAGTACTTC
>TRBJ1-2|TRBD1|.|TRBV14|13
CASSHGTGYGYTF
TGTGCCAGCAGCCATGGGACAGGCTATGGCTACACCTTC
>TRBJ1-2|.|.|TRBV12-3/TRBV12-4|13
CASSLAAGRGYTF
TGTGCCAGCAGTTTAGCAGCAGGGAGGGGGTACACCTTC
>TRBJ2-3|TRBD2|few|TRBV3-1/TRBV3-2|13
CASSRGGTDTQYF
TGTGCCAGCAGCCGGGGAGGGACGGATACGCAGTATTTT
>TRBJ2-7|TRBD2|.|TRBV4-2|15
CASSQQREQAYEQYF
TGTGCCAGCAGCCAACAGCGGGAGCAAGCCTACGAGCAGTACTTC
>TRBJ2-7|.|.|TRBV19|14
CASSIDLGQGMQYF
TGTGCCAGTAGTATAGACCTTGGGCAGGGAATGCAGTACTTC
>TRBJ2-5|TRBD2|.|TRBV6-5|14
CASTREAGDETQYF
TGTGCCAGCACCCGAGAGGCGGGAGACGAGACCCAGTACTTC
>TRBJ2-4|.|.|TRBV27|14
CASSQDSTKNIQYF
TGTGCCAGCAGCCAGGACAGTACCAAAAACATTCAGTACTTC
>TRBJ1-3|.|.|TRBV30|12
CAWSVKGNTIYF
TGTGCCTGGAGTGTAAAGGGAAACACCATATATTTT
>TRBJ1-2|TRBD1|.|TRBV7-9|13
CATGTEANYGYTF
TGTGCCACCGGGACAGAAGCTAACTATGGCTACACCTTC
>TRBJ2-7|.|.|TRBV3-1/TRBV3-2|13
CASSHASSYEQYF
TGTGCCAGCAGCCACGCAAGCTCCTACGAGCAGTACTTC
>TRBJ2-5|.|.|TRBV19|13
CASRGTPGFTQYF
TGTGCCAGTAGGGGGACCCCAGGGTTTACCCAGTACTTC
>TRBJ2-3|.|once|TRBV9|16
CASSVMSAPSTDTQYF
TGTGCCAGCAGCGTGATGTCTGCGCCGAGCACAGATACGCAGTATTTT
>TRBJ2-7|.|.|TRBV5-5|17
CASSSPTTDSLTYEQYF
TGTGCCAGCAGCTCACCAACAACCGACAGCCTCACCTACGAGCAGTACTTC
>TRBJ1-1|.|.|TRBV6-5|13
CASSRPGRAEAFF
TGTGCCAGCAGCCGTCCAGGTAGGGCTGAAGCTTTCTTT
>TRBJ2-2|TRBD2|.|TRBV24-1|19
CATSDPGTSGRAWSGELFF
TGTGCCACCAGTGATCCCGGGACTAGCGGGAGGGCCTGGTCCGGGGAGCTGTTTTTT
>TRBJ1-1|.|few|TRBV5-1|15
CASSLAGTMNTEAFF
TGCGCCAGCAGCTTGGCCGGGACAATGAACACTGAAGCTTTCTTT
>TRBJ2-6|.|.|TRBV19|18
CASALLLGPNSGANVLTF
TGTGCCAGCGCCCTTCTTCTGGGGCCTAACTCTGGGGCCAACGTCCTGACTTTC
>TRBJ2-3|TRBD2|.|TRBV5-1|14
CASSWTSGTDTQYF
TGCGCCAGCAGCTGGACTAGCGGCACAGATACGCAGTATTTT
>TRBJ2-7|TRBD2|.|TRBV11-2|14
CASSLGLASDEQYF
TGTGCCAGCAGCTTGGGACTAGCGTCGGACGAGCAGTACTTC
>TRBJ2-1|TRBD2|.|TRBV28|17
CASSFPLRLAVYNEQFF
TGTGCCAGCAGTTTTCCTCTAAGGCTAGCGGTCTACAATGAGCAGTTCTTC
>TRBJ2-2|.|few|TRBV7-9|14
CASSLGGGHGELFF
TGTGCCAGCAGCTTGGGGGGAGGACACGGGGAGCTGTTTTTT
>TRBJ2-1|TRBD2|.|TRBV5-1|16
CASSPTSGRSYNEQFF
TGCGCCAGCAGCCCGACTAGCGGGAGGTCCTACAATGAGCAGTTCTTC
>TRBJ1-4|TRBD1|few|TRBV5-4|12
CASSIGGQGMFF
TGTGCCAGCAGTATAGGAGGACAGGGGATGTTTTTT
>TRBJ2-5|TRBD2|.|TRBV4-1|17
CASSLRGVAGVQETQYF
TGCGCCAGCAGTCTCCGAGGGGTAGCGGGAGTACAAGAGACCCAGTACTTC
>TRBJ2-5|.|once|TRBV18|11
CASSRQETQYF
TGTGCCAGCTCACGCCAAGAGACCCAGTACTTC
>TRBJ2-5|TRBD1|.|TRBV11-3|15
CASSSAGTGGATQYF
TGTGCCAGCAGCTCAGCCGGGACAGGTGGAGCGACCCAGTACTTC
>TRBJ2-1|TRBD2|.|TRBV9|17
CASSVGTSGRTYNEQFF
TGTGCCAGCAGCGTAGGGACTAGCGGGAGGACCTACAATGAGCAGTTCTTC
>TRBJ1-5|.|.|TRBV5-1|15
CASSLAGSSNQPQHF
TGCGCCAGCAGCTTGGCGGGGAGTAGCAATCAGCCCCAGCATTTT
>TRBJ2-7|.|.|TRBV15|15
CATSRDRDFGDEQYF
TGTGCCACCAGCAGAGACCGAGACTTCGGCGACGAGCAGTACTTC
>TRBJ1-6|TRBD1|.|TRBV6-5|15
CASSYFGTGDSPLHF
TGTGCCAGCAGTTACTTTGGGACAGGGGATTCACCCCTCCACTTT
>TRBJ2-3|TRBD2|.|TRBV24-1|21
CATSDSWGSPGQRERGDTQYF
TGTGCCACCAGTGATTCATGGGGCAGTCCTGGGCAGCGGGAGAGAGGGGATACGCAGTATTTT
>TRBJ2-5|.|.|TRBV5-1|14
CASSLLSAQETQYF
TGCGCCAGCAGCTTGCTTAGCGCCCAAGAGACCCAGTACTTC
>TRBJ1-2|.|.|TRBV24-1|13
CATSDQNRYGYTF
TGTGCCACCAGTGACCAAAACCGATATGGCTACACCTTC
>TRBJ2-2|.|.|TRBV7-9|12
CASSMGSTVLFF
TGTGCCAGCAGCATGGGGTCAACCGTGCTGTTTTTT
>TRBJ2-3|.|.|TRBV24-1|15
CATSDFGTNTDTQYF
TGTGCCACCAGTGATTTTGGTACCAACACAGATACGCAGTATTTT
>TRBJ1-5|TRBD1|once|TRBV28|16
CASSPRTGAWGQPQHF
TGTGCCAGCAGTCCCCGGACAGGAGCTTGGGGTCAGCCCCAGCATTTT
>TRBJ1-2|TRBD1|once|TRBV11-1|16
CASSNPRTGRFDGYTF
TGTGCCAGCAGCAACCCTCGGACAGGGCGATTCGATGGCTACACCTTC
>TRBJ1-6|.|.|TRBV11-2|18
CASSPGAWVGDYNSPLHF
TGTGCCAGCAGCCCGGGTGCTTGGGTGGGGGACTATAATTCACCCCTCCACTTT
>TRBJ1-6|.|.|TRBV10-3|13
CAISDKDYSPLHF
TGTGCCATCAGTGATAAGGATTATTCACCCCTCCACTTT
>TRBJ1-2|TRBD1|.|TRBV10-3|15
CAIRDGTGDRYGYTF
TGTGCCATCAGAGACGGGACAGGGGATCGGTATGGCTACACCTTC
>TRBJ2-1|TRBD2|.|TRBV27|17
CASSPNLAGGHYNEQFF
TGTGCCAGCAGTCCTAACCTAGCGGGAGGGCACTACAATGAGCAGTTCTTC
>TRBJ2-7|.|.|TRBV14|16
CASSHLSTKPVIEQYF
TGTGCCAGCAGCCACCTCAGCACTAAACCCGTTATCGAGCAGTACTTC
>TRBJ1-1|.|.|TRBV5-4|15
CASSRSVGANTEAFF
TGTGCCAGCAGCCGGTCGGTGGGCGCGAACACTGAAGCTTTCTTT
>TRBJ2-7|.|.|TRBV4-1|17
CASSHQLRRASSYEQYF
TGCGCCAGCAGCCATCAATTGAGACGGGCCAGCTCCTACGAGCAGTACTTC